This T cell receptor (beta chain) was observed in a study of spatial heterogeneity in lung cancer. For the study at large: Alpha-chain detections were consistently fewer than beta-chain detections among the sequences. Study results and caveats: Counts of expanded intratumoral alpha and beta TCRs tracked tumor mutation counts.

Described time point: sample taken at primary tumor resection. A total of some 70 untreated early-stage non-small cell lung cancer patients served as donors. Unsorted whole RNA samples from tumor, nontumor lung or frozen PBMC were sequenced. The V end lost 1 base, the J end lost 8 bases, and 15 bases lay between the germline ends. Germline V gives CDR1 SEHNR, CDR2 FQNEAQ (reference sequence). CDR3 length equals 16 residues. Each TCR cDNA molecule carried a unique molecular identifier. TCRdb re-called the 5' RACE reads through MiXCR, storing one row per CDR3 protein. The table has thousands of distinct CDR3 sequences, 5% to 6.5% seen once. This clonotype occurred many times. Antigen specificity is unknown.

This specimen was lung tumor tissue, taken at surgery. The chain uses TRBV7-9 and TRBJ1-6; D is uncertain. This TCR came from a female donor with early-stage non-small cell lung cancer. CDR3 loop: CASSLESQFGHSPLHF. CDR3 DNA sequence: TGTGCCAGCAGCTTAGAGTCCCAGTTCGGGCATTCACCCCTCCACTTT.